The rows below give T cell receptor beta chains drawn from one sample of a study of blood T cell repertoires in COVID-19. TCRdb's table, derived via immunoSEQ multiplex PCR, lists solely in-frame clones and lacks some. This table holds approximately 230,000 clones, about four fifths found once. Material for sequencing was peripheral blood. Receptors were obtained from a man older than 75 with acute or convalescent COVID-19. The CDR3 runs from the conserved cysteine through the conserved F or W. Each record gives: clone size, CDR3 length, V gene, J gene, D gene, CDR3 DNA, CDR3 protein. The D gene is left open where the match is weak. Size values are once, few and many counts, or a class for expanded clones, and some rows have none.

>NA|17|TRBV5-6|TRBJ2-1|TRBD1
TGTGCCAGCAGCTTACTAGTAGACAGGGCGACGTCCAATGAGCAGTTCTTC
CASSLLVDRATSNEQFF
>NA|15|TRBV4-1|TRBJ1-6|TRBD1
TGCGCCAGCAGCCAAGACTCAGGGGGCAGGTCACCCCTCCACTTT
CASSQDSGGRSPLHF
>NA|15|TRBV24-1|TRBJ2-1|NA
TGTGCCACCAGTGACTCCCGGGACTCGACCAATGAGCAGTTCTTC
CATSDSRDSTNEQFF
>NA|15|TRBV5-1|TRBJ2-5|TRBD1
TGCGCCAGCAGCTTGGGAGGACAGGGTGAGGAGACCCAGTACTTC
CASSLGGQGEETQYF
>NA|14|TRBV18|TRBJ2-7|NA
TGTGCCAGCTCACCGGGGGCAGAGACTTACGAGCAGTACTTC
CASSPGAETYEQYF
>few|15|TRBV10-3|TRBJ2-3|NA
TGTGCCATCAGTGGGGCAGGGTCTGGCACAGATACGCAGTATTTT
CAISGAGSGTDTQYF
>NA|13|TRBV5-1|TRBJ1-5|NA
TGCGCCAGCAGCTTGGCCGGGGGTCAGCCCCAGCATTTT
CASSLAGGQPQHF
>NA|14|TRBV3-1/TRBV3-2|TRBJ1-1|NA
TGTGCCAGCAGCCGGACAGTAATGAACACTGAAGCTTTCTTT
CASSRTVMNTEAFF
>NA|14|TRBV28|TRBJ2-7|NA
TGTGCCAGCAGTTTGTTGGACAGCACCTACGAGCAGTACTTC
CASSLLDSTYEQYF
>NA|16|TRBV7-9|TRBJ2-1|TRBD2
TGTGCCAGCAGCTTAGGACTCGCGGGAGGCCAGGGTGAGCAGTTCTTC
CASSLGLAGGQGEQFF
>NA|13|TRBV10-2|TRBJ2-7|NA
TGCGCCAGCAGTGTGGGGGGCTCCTACGAGCAGTACTTC
CASSVGGSYEQYF
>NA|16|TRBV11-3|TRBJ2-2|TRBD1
TGTGCCAGCAGCTCAACAGGGGGCGGTGATACCGGGGAGCTGTTTTTT
CASSSTGGGDTGELFF
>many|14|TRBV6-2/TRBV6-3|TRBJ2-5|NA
TGTGCCAGCAGTTACGGCAGGGCCTCCGAGACCCAGTACTTC
CASSYGRASETQYF